One and the same sample provided the 22 T cell receptor beta chains below, sequenced in a study of T cells after yellow fever vaccination. Using its own MiXCR run on the 5' RACE reads, TCRdb lists one record per CDR3 protein. This table has about 170,000 distinct CDR3 sequences, 11% appearing once. This specimen was CD8+ T cells sorted from PBMCs, taken 15 days after the yellow fever booster vaccination. These receptors all come from a man younger than 35 who received the YFV17D yellow fever vaccine.

There are a few counts of this clonotype. This sequence joins TRBV6-6 and TRBJ1-1; D is perhaps TRBD1 (5 bases). Trimming shortened V by 5 bases and J by 3 bases, and 16 bases separated the two germline ends. There are 15 residues in the CDR3. Per the germline V gene, CDR1 is MNHNY and CDR2 is SVGAGI (reference sequence). The chain's CDR3 is CASSQPWVQDTEAFF. The CDR3 DNA is TGTGCCAGCAGTCAGCCCTGGGTACAGGACACTGAAGCTTTCTTT.

V usage is TRBV7-9 and J usage is TRBJ1-2; no clear D. This CDR3 has 12 amino acids. Per the germline V gene, CDR1 is SEHNR and CDR2 is FQNEAQ (reference sequence). Trimming took off 5 bases at V and 3 bases at J, with 7 bases between the two ends. The CDR3 DNA follows: TGTGCCAGCAGCAACGGGGACTATGGCTACACCTTC. Encoded protein: CASSNGDYGYTF.

This clonotype was counted many times. J is TRBJ1-1 and V is TRBV7-2, with 7 positions matching TRBD1. V shed 5 bases, J shed 1 base, and the junction held 4 bases outside the gene matches. The CDR3 extends over 14 amino acids. The germline gives CDR1 SGHTA, CDR2 FQGNSA. DNA for the CDR3: TGTGCCAGCAGCACGGGACAGAGGAACACTGAAGCTTTCTTT. Its translation: CASSTGQRNTEAFF.

This clonotype was found a few times. This chain connects TRBV12-3 or TRBV12-4 to TRBJ2-2, with D unresolved. V lost 6 bases and J lost 8, with 16 bases in between. The length of the CDR3 is 14 residues. CDR3 amino acids: CASRFLQGPGELFF. The DNA for the CDR3 is TGTGCCAGCAGATTTCTTCAAGGACCGGGGGAGCTGTTTTTT.

On this clonotype itself: With a much larger clone just one base away, this may be a read error. The chain has TRBV29-1 and TRBJ2-7; D possibly uses TRBD1 or TRBD2 (5 bases each). Trimming cost V 7 bases and J 5 bases, with 12 bases left between them. Germline loops: CDR1 SQVTM, CDR2 ANQGSEA. The CDR3 has 11 amino acids. The chain's CDR3 is CSGRQRNEQYF. CDR3 DNA sequence: TGCAGCGGGAGACAGCGGAACGAGCAGTACTTC.

Ten or more counts support this clonotype. The V call is TRBV9, the J call TRBJ2-3; D unclear. Trimming cost V 4 bases and J 6 bases, with 12 bases left between them. This CDR3 has 13 residues. Germline CDR1 and CDR2: SGDLS and YYNGEE. CDR3 amino acids: CASSPGGLDTQYF. The CDR3 nucleotides read TGTGCCAGCAGCCCAGGTGGGCTGGATACGCAGTATTTT.

This chain joins TRBV7-9 and TRBJ2-7; D is perhaps TRBD1 (6 bases). The CDR3 runs to 14 residues. CDR1 and CDR2 (germline): SEHNR, FQNEAQ (reference sequence). Trimming removed 5 bases from V and 3 bases from J, with 14 bases in between. In DNA, the CDR3 is TGTGCCAGCAGCCATACAGGGAGCAACTACGAGCAGTACGTC. Amino acids: CASSHTGSNYEQYV.

The chain has TRBV5-1 and TRBJ2-7, with 10 bases fitting TRBD1. Germline CDR1 and CDR2: SGHRS and YFSETQ. The CDR3 is 17 amino acids. The ends lost 4 bases at V and 1 base at J; junction bases unmatched: 11. In DNA form, the CDR3 reads TGCGCCAGCAGCAGAGGGACAGGGGTAGGTAGGTCCTACGAGCAGTACTTC. Amino acids: CASSRGTGVGRSYEQYF.

The rearrangement uses TRBV5-1 and TRBJ2-2; the match to TRBD1 covers 7 bases. Trimming took 4 bases from V and 1 from J; bases not matched to a gene: 7. Germline V gene lookup returns CDR1 SGHRS and CDR2 YFSETQ. The CDR3 covers 16 residues. In nucleotides, the CDR3 is TGCGCCAGCAGCCCCTGGGGGACAGTGAACACCGGGGAGCTGTTTTTT. Translated: CASSPWGTVNTGELFF.

This sequence joins TRBV29-1 and TRBJ1-3, with D unresolved. The CDR3 totals 15 residues. The V end lost 1 base, the J end lost 0 bases, and 10 bases lay between the germline ends. Germline V gene sequence: CDR1 SQVTM, CDR2 ANQGSEA. In nucleotides, the CDR3 is TGCAGCGTTGAAGCGGTGGGGAACTCTGGAAACACCATATATTTT. This encodes CSVEAVGNSGNTIYF. The whole variable domain, filled in from reference TRBV29-1 and TRBJ1-3, reads SAVISQKPSRDICQRGTSLTIQCQVDSQVTMMFWYRQQPGQSLTLIATANQGSEATYESGFVIDKFPISRPNLTFSTLTVSNMSPEDSSIYLCSVEAVGNSGNTIYFGEGSWLTVV.

This clonotype occurred a few times. The J gene is TRBJ2-3, the V gene TRBV12-3 or TRBV12-4; a possible D gene is TRBD2 (6 bases). This CDR3 has 17 amino acids. Trimming removed 2 bases at V and 0 bases at J, with 15 bases between. In nucleotides, the CDR3 is TGTGCCAGCAGTTTACCCCAATACAGCGGGAGCACAGATACGCAGTATTTT. Translation gives CASSLPQYSGSTDTQYF.

The chain links TRBV4-1 to TRBJ2-1, with D unresolved. With 4 bases removed from V and 8 bases from J, the gap between germline ends came to 18 bases. The CDR3 contains 15 residues. Germline assignment: CDR1 MGHRA and CDR2 YSYEKL. The CDR3 nucleotides are TGCGCCAGCAGCCCCGAAAGTACTTGGCCGGATGAGCAGTTCTTC. Protein product: CASSPESTWPDEQFF.

This clonotype was recorded a few times. V and J are TRBV21-1 and TRBJ2-1; the table's D gene call, TRBD1, was not cross checked with the DNA. TRBV21-1 is designated a pseudogene. This CDR3 has 18 residues. Here the CDR3 reads CASSPPLRQMSSYNEQFF. The CDR3 coding sequence is TGTGCCAGCAGCCCCCCCCTCAGACAGATGAGCTCCTACAATGAGCAGTTCTTC.

The chain links TRBV7-2 to TRBJ2-1, with 16 bases that match TRBD2. V dropped 5 bases and J dropped 9; count of bases not matched to a gene: 7. CDR1 is SGHTA and CDR2 is FQGNSA in the germline V gene. CDR3 size: 16 residues. The CDR3 reads CASSPGTSGGAIEQFF. The DNA of the CDR3 is TGTGCCAGCAGCCCCGGGACTAGCGGGGGGGCTATTGAGCAGTTCTTC.

The sample holds many counts of this clonotype. The V and J genes are TRBV9 and TRBJ2-3; D perhaps matches TRBD1 (5 bases). CDR3 length equals 15 residues. Trimming shortened V by 0 bases and J by 6 bases, and 14 bases separated the two germline ends. Germline V gives CDR1 SGDLS, CDR2 YYNGEE. Written as DNA, the CDR3 is TGTGCCAGCAGCGTAGGAGGACACGTCAGGGATACGCAGTATTTT. As protein: CASSVGGHVRDTQYF.

The chain recombines TRBV2 with TRBJ1-5; TRBD1 is a possible D gene (5 bases). The CDR3 has 16 amino acids. Germline CDR1 reads SNHLY; CDR2 reads FYNNEI. V was clipped by 0 bases and J by 4 bases, with 13 bases between them. CDR3 in amino acids: CASSEASRVYNQPQHF. The CDR3 nucleotides read TGTGCCAGCAGTGAAGCGTCCAGGGTCTATAATCAGCCCCAGCATTTT.

This clonotype was found a few times. This sequence joins TRBV6-1 and TRBJ2-4; weak D call: TRBD1 (5 bases). The V end was cut by 1 base, the J end by 9 bases, with 13 bases between. Germline CDR1 is MNHNS and CDR2 is SASEGT. This CDR3 comprises 14 residues. CDR3 residues: CASSEVSGWSIQYF. CDR3 sequence (DNA): TGTGCCAGCAGTGAAGTGTCAGGGTGGAGCATTCAGTACTTC.

The chain is built from TRBV6-6 and TRBJ2-7; the D is unclear. From germline, CDR1 is MNHNY and CDR2 SVGAGI (reference sequence). The ends were cut back, 6 bases at V and 6 bases at J, with 9 bases in the middle. CDR3 length: 11 residues. CDR3 nucleotide sequence: TGTGCCAGCAGCCGGGTAGGCGAGCAGTACTTC. It encodes CASSRVGEQYF.

This clonotype has a handful of counts. The rearrangement uses TRBV5-1 and TRBJ1-1, with 7 bases lining up with TRBD1. Germline assignment: CDR1 SGHRS and CDR2 YFSETQ. The V segment lost 4 bases and the J segment 8 bases; nucleotides outside the gene matches: 14. The CDR3 runs to 15 residues. CDR3 sequence reads: CASSPNPDREQEAFF. The CDR3 region has the DNA TGCGCCAGCAGCCCGAATCCAGACAGGGAACAAGAAGCTTTCTTT. The variable domain in full, completed from reference TRBV5-1 and TRBJ1-1, reads KAGVTQTPRYLIKTRGQQVTLSCSPISGHRSVSWYQQTPGQGLQFLFEYFSETQRNKGNFPGRFSGRQFSNSRSEMNVSTLELGDSALYLCASSPNPDREQEAFFGQGTRLTVV.

This clonotype was observed a few times. V and J are TRBV27 and TRBJ2-3; D uncertain. CDR1 MNHEY and CDR2 SMNVEV come from the germline V gene (reference sequence). The CDR3 has 15 amino acids. V lost 4 bases and J lost 1, with 12 bases in between. As DNA, the CDR3 is TGTGCCAGCAGTTATCTGTGGATAGGCACAGATACGCAGTATTTT. Translated, it gives CASSYLWIGTDTQYF.

This clonotype appeared many times. The genes are TRBV7-2 and TRBJ2-2, with no clear D. This CDR3 is 17 amino acids long. V was shortened by 0 bases and J by 2 bases, with 13 bases between the two germline ends. Germline CDR1 reads SGHTA; CDR2 reads FQGNSA. The CDR3 spells CASSLASSGPNTGELFF. Written as DNA, the CDR3 is TGTGCCAGCAGCTTAGCGAGCTCGGGTCCCAACACCGGGGAGCTGTTTTTT.

V is TRBV7-6 and J is TRBJ2-7; no clear D. From germline, CDR1 is SGHVS and CDR2 FNYEAQ. Trimming stripped 5 bases from V and 2 bases from J, with 7 bases between. This CDR3 is built from 12 residues. CDR3 nucleotides: TGTGCCAGCAGCAACAGACCCTACGAGCAGTACTTC. Amino acids: CASSNRPYEQYF.